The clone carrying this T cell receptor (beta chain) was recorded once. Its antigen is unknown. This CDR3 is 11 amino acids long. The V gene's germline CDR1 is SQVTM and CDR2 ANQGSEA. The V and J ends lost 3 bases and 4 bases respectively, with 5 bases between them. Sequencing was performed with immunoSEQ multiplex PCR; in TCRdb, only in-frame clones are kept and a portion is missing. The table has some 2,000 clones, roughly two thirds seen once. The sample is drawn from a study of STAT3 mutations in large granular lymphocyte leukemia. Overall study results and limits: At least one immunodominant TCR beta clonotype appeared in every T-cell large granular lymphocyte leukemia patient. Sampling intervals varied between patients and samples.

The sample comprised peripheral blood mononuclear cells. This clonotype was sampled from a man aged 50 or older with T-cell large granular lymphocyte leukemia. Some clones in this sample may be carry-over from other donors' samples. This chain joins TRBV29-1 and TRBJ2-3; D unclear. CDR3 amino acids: CSVDRADTQYF. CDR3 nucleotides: TGCAGCGTTGATAGGGCAGATACGCAGTATTTT.